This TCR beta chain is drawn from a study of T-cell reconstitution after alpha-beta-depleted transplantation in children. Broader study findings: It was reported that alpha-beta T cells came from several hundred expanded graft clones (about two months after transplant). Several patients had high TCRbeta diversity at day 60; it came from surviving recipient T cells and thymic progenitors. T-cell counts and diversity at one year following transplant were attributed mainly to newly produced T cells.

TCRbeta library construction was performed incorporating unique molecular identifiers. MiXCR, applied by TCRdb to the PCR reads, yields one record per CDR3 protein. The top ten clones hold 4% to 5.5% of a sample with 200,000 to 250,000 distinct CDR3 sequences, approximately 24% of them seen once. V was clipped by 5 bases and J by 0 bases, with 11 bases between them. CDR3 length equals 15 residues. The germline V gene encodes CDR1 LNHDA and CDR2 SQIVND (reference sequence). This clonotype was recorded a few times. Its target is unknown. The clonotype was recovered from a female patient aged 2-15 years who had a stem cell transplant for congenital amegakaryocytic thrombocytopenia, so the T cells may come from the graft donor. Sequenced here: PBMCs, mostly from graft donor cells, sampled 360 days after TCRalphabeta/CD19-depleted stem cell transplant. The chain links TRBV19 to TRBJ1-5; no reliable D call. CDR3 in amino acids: CASSSRTFSNQPQHF. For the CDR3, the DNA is TGTGCCAGTAGTTCCCGGACGTTTAGCAATCAGCCCCAGCATTTT.